This note documents a single TCR beta chain sequence. This CDR3 comprises 13 residues. The germline V gene has CDR1 SQVTM and CDR2 ANQGSEA. Trimming pared 4 bases from V and 4 bases from J, leaving 11 bases between. This sample is part of a study of blood T cell repertoires in COVID-19. About the study: Spain, Italy and the United States supplied samples that represented acute and convalescent COVID-19. PBMCs, B-cell-depleted T cells, or T cells were the source of the cDNA or gDNA that made up the material.

Generated by immunoSEQ multiplex PCR, the TCRdb table keeps only in-frame clones and is missing some. The repertoire holds 450,000 or so clones, with 70% to 90% as singletons. The receptor was isolated from a young man with COVID-19, enrolled during active disease. The rearrangement links TRBV29-1 to TRBJ2-1, with D perhaps TRBD2 (5 bases). The specimen was peripheral blood. The CDR3 region has the DNA TGCAGCGTTGTTGAGCGGAATTACAATGAGCAGTTCTTC. It codes for CSVVERNYNEQFF.